Listed here are 15 T cell receptor beta chains from one sample, sequenced in a study of shared clonotypes between healthy human individuals. The repertoire was sequenced with immunoSEQ multiplex PCR; TCRdb's copy has only in-frame clones and lacks some. The table has some 1.5 million clones, about 96% seen once. Input material: naive CD4+ T cells sorted from blood. The subset is: CD45RA+ positively selected. The receptors come from a young man in good health.

As to this clone: This sample includes further DNA sequences coding for the same CDR3. The J gene is TRBJ2-5, the V gene TRBV5-1, with 7 bases that match TRBD2. The CDR3 has 15 residues. The V gene's germline CDR1 is SGHRS and CDR2 YFSETQ. J was trimmed by 4 bases and V by 0 bases; bases with no gene match: 6. The CDR3 DNA reads as TGCGCCAGCAGCTTGGCACGCGGGAGCGGAGAGACCCAGTACTTC. This gives the protein CASSLARGSGETQYF.

The V gene is TRBV7-2, the J gene TRBJ1-3; D unclear. Germline V lookup: CDR1 SGHTA, CDR2 FQGNSA. CDR3 length: 12 amino acids. V was pared by 3 bases and J by 2 bases, with 2 bases between. This chain's CDR3 is CASSFPGNTIYF. The CDR3 DNA sequence: TGTGCCAGCAGCTTCCCTGGAAACACCATATATTTT.

Comments on this clone: A read error is likely, as this CDR3 ends without the conserved phenylalanine or tryptophan. Because the CDR3's place on the DNA is in doubt, the DNA is left out and the CDR3 is given as listed by TCRdb. This chain uses TRBV5-1 with TRBJ1-1. The CDR3 is 13 residues long, counting both termini. Looked up from germline, CDR1 is SGHRS and CDR2 is YFSETQ. The CDR3 loop reads CASSSHPGSPRLL.

V is TRBV18 and J is TRBJ1-5, with unresolved D. CDR1 and CDR2 (germline): KGHSH, LQKENI. The CDR3 loop spans 15 amino acids. Between the trimmed V and J ends, which lost 3 bases and 2 bases, there was a span of 11 bases. The CDR3 loop reads CASSPLGFGNQPQHF. CDR3 DNA: TGTGCCAGCTCACCGTTGGGGTTTGGCAATCAGCCCCAGCATTTT. Variable domain in full (rest from reference TRBV18 and TRBJ1-5): NAGVMQNPRHLVRRRGQEARLRCSPMKGHSHVYWYRQLPEEGLKFMVYLQKENIIDESGMPKERFSAEFPKEGPSILRIQQVVRGDSAAYFCASSPLGFGNQPQHFGDGTRLSIL.

The chain has TRBV7-2 and TRBJ2-3; D call uncertain. Germline CDR1 SGHTA, CDR2 FQGNSA. The CDR3 runs to 13 residues. Trimming stripped 5 bases from V and 6 bases from J, with 12 bases between. The CDR3 is CASSLEAGDTQYF. DNA of the CDR3: TGTGCCAGCAGCCTTGAAGCAGGCGATACGCAGTATTTT.

The V and J genes are TRBV6-6 and TRBJ1-1; unclear D gene. Germline lookup yields CDR1 MNHNY and CDR2 SVGAGI (reference sequence). The V end lost 2 bases, the J end lost 11 bases, and 12 bases lay between the germline ends. The CDR3 has 12 residues. CDR3 nucleotide sequence: TGTGCCAGCAGTTACCTGTCGGACCGGGCTTTCTTT. Protein product: CASSYLSDRAFF.

In this sample, this clone turned up once. V usage is TRBV27 and J usage is TRBJ2-2; the match to TRBD1 covers 9 bases. The CDR3 has 12 residues. CDR1 is MNHEY and CDR2 is SMNVEV in the germline V gene (reference sequence). V lost 8 bases and J lost 8; bases outside the gene matches: 3. CDR3 bases: TGTGCCAGCGGGACAGGGAGAGGGGAGCTGTTTTTT. Its translation is CASGTGRGELFF.

The chain links TRBV5-1 to TRBJ2-3; D might be TRBD2 (6 bases). Germline-derived CDR1 and CDR2 are SGHRS and YFSETQ. V lost 4 bases to trimming and J lost 2 bases, with 11 bases between them. This CDR3 has 14 residues. The CDR3 bases are TGCGCCAGCAGCGTAGGGAGGAACACAGATACGCAGTATTTT. It yields the protein CASSVGRNTDTQYF.

V and J are TRBV5-4 and TRBJ2-7; 9 bases line up with TRBD2. V lost 0 bases and J lost 5; bases outside the gene matches: 6. The CDR3 covers 15 residues. Germline V gene data show CDR1 as SGHNT and CDR2 as YYREEE (reference sequence). The CDR3 is CASSLAPGGGDEQYF. CDR3 coding DNA: TGTGCCAGCAGCTTGGCGCCGGGCGGGGGGGACGAGCAGTACTTC.

CDR3 sequence: CASSYTTGPPGNQPQHF. CDR3 in DNA: TGTGCCAGCAGTTACACGACAGGCCCTCCGGGTAATCAGCCCCAGCATTTT. The rearrangement uses TRBV27 and TRBJ1-5; maybe TRBD1 (6 bases). The germline V and J ends were trimmed by 4 bases and 4 bases, with 20 bases remaining between them. The germline CDR1 and CDR2 sequences are MNHEY and SMNVEV (reference sequence). CDR3 length equals 17 residues.

The sample holds one count of this clone. V and J are TRBV5-4 and TRBJ1-3, with D possibly matching TRBD1 (5 bases). The V and J ends lost 4 bases and 0 bases respectively, with 14 bases between them. The CDR3 length is 16 residues. CDR1 and CDR2 from the germline V gene are SGHNT and YYREEE (reference sequence). The CDR3 sequence: CASSLGDSSSGNTIYF. CDR3 bases: TGTGCCAGCAGCCTCGGGGACTCGAGCTCTGGAAACACCATATATTTT.

The chain has TRBV9 and TRBJ2-7; possibly TRBD2 for D (6 bases). This CDR3 has 15 residues. Germline CDR1 reads SGDLS; CDR2 reads YYNGEE. Trimming left V 3 bases short and J 0 bases short, with 13 bases between. Here the CDR3 reads CASSGGSGYSYEQYF. As DNA, the CDR3 is TGTGCCAGCAGCGGCGGTAGCGGTTACTCCTACGAGCAGTACTTC.

The chain is built from TRBV18 and TRBJ2-1; TRBD1 matches at 7 bases. The J segment lost 4 bases and the V segment lost 5 bases, leaving 8 bases of the junction unmatched. This CDR3 is built from 15 residues. Germline CDR1 KGHSH, CDR2 LQKENI. In DNA form, the CDR3 reads TGTGCCAGCTCAACGGACAGGAGCCAATACAATGAGCAGTTCTTC. It encodes CASSTDRSQYNEQFF.

This sequence joins TRBV28 and TRBJ2-7; tentatively, D is TRBD1 or TRBD2 (6 bases each). The germline V gene encodes CDR1 MDHEN and CDR2 SYDVKM. The V gene lost 5 bases and the J gene lost 4 bases, with 15 bases spanning the gap. The CDR3 sequence is 14 residues long. Written as DNA, the CDR3 is TGTGCCAGCAGTCAAGGGGGGAGGTGGTACGAGCAGTACTTC. Translation gives CASSQGGRWYEQYF. Using reference TRBV28 and TRBJ2-7 for the parts outside the CDR3, the full variable domain is DVKVTQSSRYLVKRTGEKVFLECVQDMDHENMFWYRQDPGLGLRLIYFSYDVKMKEKGDIPEGYSVSREKKERFSLILESASTNQTSMYLCASSQGGRWYEQYFGPGTRLTVT.

This rearrangement joins TRBV11-3 to TRBJ2-5, with D perhaps TRBD2 (5 bases). CDR3 length: 15 amino acids. Germline loops: CDR1 SGHNT, CDR2 YENEEA. With 3 bases removed from V and 4 bases from J, the gap between germline ends came to 15 bases. Here the CDR3 reads CASSFRGGSGETQYF. The CDR3, as DNA: TGTGCCAGCAGCTTCCGCGGCGGGTCGGGAGAGACCCAGTACTTC.